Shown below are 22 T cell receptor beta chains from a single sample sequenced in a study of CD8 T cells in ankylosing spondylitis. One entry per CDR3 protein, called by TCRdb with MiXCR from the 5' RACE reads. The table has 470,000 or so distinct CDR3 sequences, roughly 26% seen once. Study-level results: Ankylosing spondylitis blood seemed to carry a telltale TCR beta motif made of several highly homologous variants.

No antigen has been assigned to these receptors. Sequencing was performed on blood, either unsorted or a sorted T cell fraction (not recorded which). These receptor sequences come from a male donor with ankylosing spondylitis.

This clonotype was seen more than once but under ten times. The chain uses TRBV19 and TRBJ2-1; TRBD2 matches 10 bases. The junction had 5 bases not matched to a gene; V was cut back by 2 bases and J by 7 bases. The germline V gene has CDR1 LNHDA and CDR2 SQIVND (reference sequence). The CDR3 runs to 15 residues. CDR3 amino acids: CASSILAGVMNEQFF. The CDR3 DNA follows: TGTGCCAGTAGTATACTAGCGGGAGTTATGAATGAGCAGTTCTTC. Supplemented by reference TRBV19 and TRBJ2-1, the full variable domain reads DGGITQSPKYLFRKEGQNVTLSCEQNLNHDAMYWYRQDPGQGLRLIYYSQIVNDFQKGDIAEGYSVSREKKESFPLTVTSAQKNPTAFYLCASSILAGVMNEQFFGPGTRLTVL.

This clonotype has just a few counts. The CDR3 nucleotides read TGTGCCACCAGCAGGGACCCTTACACAGATACGCAGTATTTT. Translated, it gives CATSRDPYTDTQYF. The V call is TRBV15, the J call TRBJ2-3, with D unresolved. V shed 3 bases and J shed 2 bases, with 9 bases lying between them. CDR3 length: 14 amino acids. Per the germline V gene, CDR1 is LNHNV and CDR2 is YYDKDF (reference sequence).

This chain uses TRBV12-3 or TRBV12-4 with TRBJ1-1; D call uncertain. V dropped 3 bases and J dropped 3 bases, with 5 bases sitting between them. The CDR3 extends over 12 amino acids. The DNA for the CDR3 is TGTGCCAGCAGTTTTTTTGACACTGAAGCTTTCTTT. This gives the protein CASSFFDTEAFF.

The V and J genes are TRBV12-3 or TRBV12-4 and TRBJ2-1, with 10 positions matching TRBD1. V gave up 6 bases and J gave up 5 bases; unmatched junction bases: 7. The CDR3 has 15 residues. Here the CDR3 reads CASSPGTGDHNEQFF. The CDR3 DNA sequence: TGTGCCAGCAGCCCCGGGACAGGGGACCACAATGAGCAGTTCTTC.

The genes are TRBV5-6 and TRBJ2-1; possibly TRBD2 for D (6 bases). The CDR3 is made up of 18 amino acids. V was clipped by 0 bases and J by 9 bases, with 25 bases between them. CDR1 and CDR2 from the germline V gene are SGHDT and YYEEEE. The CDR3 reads CASSLGAVAAGGGAEQFF. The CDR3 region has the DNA TGTGCCAGCAGCTTGGGGGCGGTAGCGGCAGGTGGAGGCGCTGAGCAGTTCTTC.

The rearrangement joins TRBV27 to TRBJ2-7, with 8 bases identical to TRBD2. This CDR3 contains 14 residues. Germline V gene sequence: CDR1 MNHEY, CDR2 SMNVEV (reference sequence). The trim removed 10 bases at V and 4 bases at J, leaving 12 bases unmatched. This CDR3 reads CANLITTSVYEQYV. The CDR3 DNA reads TGTGCCAACCTCATCACGACTAGCGTTTACGAGCAGTACGTC.

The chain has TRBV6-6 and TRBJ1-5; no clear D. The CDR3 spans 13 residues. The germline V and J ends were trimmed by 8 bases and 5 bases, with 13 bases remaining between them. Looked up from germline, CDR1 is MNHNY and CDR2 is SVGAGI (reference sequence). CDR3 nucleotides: TGTGCCAGCGGGGTGGATAGTCATCAGCCCCAGCATTTT. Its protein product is CASGVDSHQPQHF.

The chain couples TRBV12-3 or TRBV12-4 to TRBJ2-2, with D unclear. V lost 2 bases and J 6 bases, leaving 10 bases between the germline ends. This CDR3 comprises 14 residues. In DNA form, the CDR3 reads TGTGCCAGCAGTTTACCCCTCGGGTCCGGGGAGCTGTTTTTT. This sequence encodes CASSLPLGSGELFF.

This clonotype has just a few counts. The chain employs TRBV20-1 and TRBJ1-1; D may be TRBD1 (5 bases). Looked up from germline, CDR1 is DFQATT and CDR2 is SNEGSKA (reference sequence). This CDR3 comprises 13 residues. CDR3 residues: CSALGAQRTEAFF. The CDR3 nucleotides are TGCAGCGCTCTAGGGGCCCAGAGAACTGAAGCTTTCTTT.

CDR3 nucleotides: TGTGCCAGCAGCCAAGGGGTCCTTACCTGGACAGGTGGTAAGGAGCAGTTCTTC. This gives the protein CASSQGVLTWTGGKEQFF. V is TRBV3-1 and J is TRBJ2-1; TRBD1 agrees at 7 bases. V lost 1 base to trimming and J lost 10 bases; unmatched junction nucleotides: 19. The CDR3 contains 18 residues. The V gene's germline CDR1 is LGHDT and CDR2 YNNKEL (reference sequence).

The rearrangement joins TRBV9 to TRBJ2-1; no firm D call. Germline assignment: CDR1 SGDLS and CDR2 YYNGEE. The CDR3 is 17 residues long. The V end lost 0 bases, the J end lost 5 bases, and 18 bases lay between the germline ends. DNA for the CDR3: TGTGCCAGCAGCGTAGCTACGTCCCCCGGCATCCACAATGAGCAGTTCTTC. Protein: CASSVATSPGIHNEQFF.

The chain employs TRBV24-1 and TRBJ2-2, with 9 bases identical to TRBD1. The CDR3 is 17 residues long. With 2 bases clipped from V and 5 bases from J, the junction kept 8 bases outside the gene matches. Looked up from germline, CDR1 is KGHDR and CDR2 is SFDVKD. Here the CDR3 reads CATSDSTDRGGTGELFF. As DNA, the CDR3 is TGTGCCACCAGTGATTCGACGGACAGGGGAGGAACCGGGGAGCTGTTTTTT.

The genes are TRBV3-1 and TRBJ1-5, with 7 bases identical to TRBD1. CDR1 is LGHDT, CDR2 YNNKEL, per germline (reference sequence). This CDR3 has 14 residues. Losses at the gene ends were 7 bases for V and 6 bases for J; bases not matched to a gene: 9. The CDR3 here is CASTQGQGGQPQHF. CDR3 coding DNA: TGTGCCAGCACCCAGGGGCAGGGGGGTCAGCCCCAGCATTTT.

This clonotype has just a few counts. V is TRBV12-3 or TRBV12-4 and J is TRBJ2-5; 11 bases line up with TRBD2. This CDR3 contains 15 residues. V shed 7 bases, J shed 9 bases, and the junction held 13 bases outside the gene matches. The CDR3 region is CASNQGTSGLGAQYF. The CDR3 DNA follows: TGTGCCAGCAACCAGGGGACTAGCGGACTCGGGGCCCAGTACTTC.

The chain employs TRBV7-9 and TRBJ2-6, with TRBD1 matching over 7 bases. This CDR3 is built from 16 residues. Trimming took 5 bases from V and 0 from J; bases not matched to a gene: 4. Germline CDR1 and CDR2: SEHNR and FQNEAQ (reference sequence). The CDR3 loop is CASSLQGSSGANVLTF. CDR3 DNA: TGTGCCAGCAGCCTACAGGGGAGCTCTGGGGCCAACGTCCTGACTTTC.

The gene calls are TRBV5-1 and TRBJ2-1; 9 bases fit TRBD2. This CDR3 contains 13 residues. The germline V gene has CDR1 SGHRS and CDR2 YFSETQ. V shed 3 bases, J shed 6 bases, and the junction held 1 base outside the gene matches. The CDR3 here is CASSSGLANEQFF. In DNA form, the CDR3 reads TGCGCCAGCAGCTCGGGACTAGCCAATGAGCAGTTCTTC.

The CDR3 bases are TGCAGTGCTAGAGTCAGGGTCGAAGAGACCCAGTACTTC. Translating gives CSARVRVEETQYF. This chain links TRBV20-1 with TRBJ2-5; D may be TRBD1 (5 bases). V shed 1 base and J shed 3 bases, with 9 bases lying between them. The CDR3 contains 13 residues. CDR1 is DFQATT and CDR2 is SNEGSKA in the germline V gene (reference sequence).

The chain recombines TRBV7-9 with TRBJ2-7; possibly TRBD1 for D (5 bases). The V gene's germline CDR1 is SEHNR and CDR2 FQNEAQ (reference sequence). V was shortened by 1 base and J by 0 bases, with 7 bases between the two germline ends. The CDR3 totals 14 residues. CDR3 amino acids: CASSLGQNSYEQYF. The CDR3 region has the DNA TGTGCCAGCAGCTTAGGACAGAACTCCTACGAGCAGTACTTC.

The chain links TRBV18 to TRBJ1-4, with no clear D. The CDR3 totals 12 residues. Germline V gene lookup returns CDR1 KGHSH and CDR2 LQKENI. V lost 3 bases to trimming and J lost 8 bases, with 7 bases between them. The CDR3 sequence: CASSPGGEKLFF. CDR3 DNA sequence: TGTGCCAGCTCACCCGGAGGGGAAAAACTGTTTTTT. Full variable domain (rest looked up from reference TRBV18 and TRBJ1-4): NAGVMQNPRHLVRRRGQEARLRCSPMKGHSHVYWYRQLPEEGLKFMVYLQKENIIDESGMPKERFSAEFPKEGPSILRIQQVVRGDSAAYFCASSPGGEKLFFGSGTQLSVL.

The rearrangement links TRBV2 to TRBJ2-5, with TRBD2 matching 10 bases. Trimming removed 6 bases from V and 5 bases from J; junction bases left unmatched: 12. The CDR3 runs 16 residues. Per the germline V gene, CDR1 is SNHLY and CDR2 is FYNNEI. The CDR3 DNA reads TGTGCCAGCAGCGCCCAAGGCAAAGCGGGAGGGGAGACCCAGTACTTC. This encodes CASSAQGKAGGETQYF.

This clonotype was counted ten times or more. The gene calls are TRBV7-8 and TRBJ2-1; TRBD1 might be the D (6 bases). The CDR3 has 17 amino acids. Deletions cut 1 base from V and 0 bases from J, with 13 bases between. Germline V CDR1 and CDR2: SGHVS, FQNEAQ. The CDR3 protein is CASSLEIRGRSYNEQFF. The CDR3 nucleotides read TGTGCCAGCAGCTTAGAGATCAGGGGACGCTCCTACAATGAGCAGTTCTTC.

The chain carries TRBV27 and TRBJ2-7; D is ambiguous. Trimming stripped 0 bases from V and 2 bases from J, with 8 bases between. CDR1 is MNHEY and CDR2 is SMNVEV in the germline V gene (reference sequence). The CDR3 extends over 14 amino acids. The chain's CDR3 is CASSLSANTYEQYF. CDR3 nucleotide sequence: TGTGCCAGCAGTTTATCCGCTAATACCTACGAGCAGTACTTC.